This paragraph reports one TCR beta chain. The record originates from a study of T cell changes during pregnancy in multiple sclerosis. Germline CDR1 is SGHNT and CDR2 is YENEEA. The CDR3 is 15 amino acids. Unmatched junction bases numbered 4, after V lost 4 bases and J lost 0 bases. Some clones are missing from TCRdb's copy, which holds only in-frame ones; the method was immunoSEQ multiplex PCR. The sample has 69,000 or so clones, around 90% seen once; the top ten hold around 0.3%. The chain carries TRBV11-3 and TRBJ2-3, with 7 bases that match TRBD2. The clonotype was recovered from a female donor in good health, enrolled as a control in a pregnancy study. The material sequenced was CD4+ T cells from peripheral blood mononuclear cells, taken in the third trimester of pregnancy. As DNA, the CDR3 is TGTGCCAGCAGCTCTGGCGGGGGTAGCACAGATACGCAGTATTTT. Its translation is CASSSGGGSTDTQYF.